This entry concerns a single T cell receptor (beta chain). V gave up 5 bases and J gave up 2 bases; unmatched junction bases: 0. Germline V gene data show CDR1 as MGHRA and CDR2 as YSYEKL. The CDR3 is 13 residues long. As handled by the study authors: Amplified reference gene primers provided the basis for estimating nucleated cell counts. Measured with immunoSEQ multiplex PCR; TCRdb has only the in-frame clones, and not every one. V and J calls plus clone size are reproduced from that table; the DNA served to infer D and trimming. This table has around 350,000 clones, around nine tenths appearing once. The data belong to a study of blood T cell repertoires in COVID-19. Overall study: Acute and convalescent COVID-19 specimens originated in the United States, Italy and Spain. Sample material is recorded as cDNA or gDNA derived from T cells, B-cell-depleted T cells, or PBMCs.

The sequencing input was peripheral blood. The receptor was derived from a human donor in a cohort sampled during active COVID-19. V usage is TRBV4-1 and J usage is TRBJ1-2, with 9 nucleotides matching TRBD1. CDR3 coding DNA: TGCGCCAGCAGCGGGACAGGGAACTATGGCTACACCTTC. Translated, it gives CASSGTGNYGYTF.